The 16 T cell receptor beta chains in this list originate from one sample, sequenced in a study of blood T cells in healthy people across ages. Together with a sample-barcoded 5' primer, a J-beta primer mix was included in a second PCR lasting roughly 6 to 12 cycles. MiXCR, run by TCRdb on the 5' RACE reads, gives a single entry per CDR3 protein. The repertoire holds about 1.6 million distinct CDR3 sequences, with 34% as singletons. The source material was blood. The receptors were gathered from a woman aged 30 to 39 in good health.

The chain joins TRBV3-1 to TRBJ1-4; D remains ambiguous. Per germline, CDR1 LGHDT and CDR2 YNNKEL (reference sequence). The CDR3 length is 12 residues. V was cut by 4 bases and J by 10 bases, with 10 bases left in between. This chain's CDR3 is CASSLKGGKLFF. The CDR3 nucleotides are TGTGCCAGCAGCCTGAAGGGTGGAAAACTGTTTTTT.

The chain recombines TRBV5-4 with TRBJ2-5; 7 bases are shared with TRBD2. J was trimmed by 3 bases and V by 3 bases; bases with no gene match: 5. Germline assignment: CDR1 SGHNT and CDR2 YYREEE (reference sequence). There are 14 residues in the CDR3. This chain's CDR3 is CASSSRDYEETQYF. In nucleotides, the CDR3 is TGTGCCAGCAGCTCCCGGGACTATGAAGAGACCCAGTACTTC.

The chain links TRBV15 to TRBJ2-7; unclear D gene. This CDR3 has 9 amino acids. Germline V gives CDR1 LNHNV, CDR2 YYDKDF (reference sequence). The V and J ends lost 11 bases and 3 bases respectively, with 5 bases between them. CDR3 region: CAPSYEQYF. CDR3 DNA: TGTGCCCCGAGCTACGAGCAGTACTTC.

This clonotype was observed a handful of times. One end of the junction varies from germline; a read error may be responsible. This chain links TRBV15 with TRBJ2-3, with D tentatively TRBD2 (6 bases). The CDR3 totals 13 residues. CDR1 and CDR2 (germline): LNHNV, YYDKDF (reference sequence). CDR3 amino acids: CAASISRGDTQYF. DNA for the CDR3: TGTGCCGCCAGCATCTCCCGGGGGGATACGCAGTATTTT.

The V gene is TRBV6-6, the J gene TRBJ2-7, with 10 bases aligning to TRBD2. V gave up 2 bases and J gave up 6 bases; unmatched junction bases: 10. Germline CDR1 MNHNY, CDR2 SVGAGI (reference sequence). This CDR3 region has 16 residues. CDR3 in DNA: TGTGCCAGCAGTTACCCCCGGGAGCGGGGGGGCCGCGAGCAGTACTTC. Translation: CASSYPRERGGREQYF.

The count of this clonotype is one. The gene calls are TRBV11-2 and TRBJ2-1; 9 bases align to TRBD2. J was trimmed by 3 bases and V by 3 bases; bases with no gene match: 6. CDR1 is SGHAT and CDR2 is FQNNGV in the germline V gene. The CDR3 covers 16 residues. CDR3 region: CASSFSGSSDYNEQFF. CDR3 nucleotides: TGTGCCAGCAGCTTTAGCGGGAGTAGTGACTACAATGAGCAGTTCTTC.

In DNA form, the CDR3 reads TGTGCCAGCAGACTTAGCGGGGATAGACAAGAGACCCAGTACTTC. This translates into CASRLSGDRQETQYF. The chain recombines TRBV2 with TRBJ2-5; TRBD2 agrees at 8 bases. Germline CDR1 reads SNHLY; CDR2 reads FYNNEI. There are 15 residues in the CDR3. V gave up 6 bases and J gave up 2 bases; unmatched junction bases: 8.

Concerning this clonotype: One end of the junction varies from germline; a read error may be responsible. V usage is TRBV4-2 and J usage is TRBJ2-7; 10 bases match TRBD2. CDR1 is LGHNA, CDR2 YNFKEQ, per germline. This CDR3 spans 17 amino acids. In nucleotides, the CDR3 is TGTGCCAGCAGTCAAGTAATACTAGCGGGAAACACCTACGAGCAGTACTTC. It translates to CASSQVILAGNTYEQYF.

This clonotype was counted between two and nine times. This chain connects TRBV7-3 to TRBJ2-7, with D unresolved. The CDR3 is 14 amino acids. The germline gives CDR1 SGHTA, CDR2 FQGTGA. With 5 bases removed from V and 1 base from J, the gap between germline ends came to 12 bases. CDR3 nucleotide sequence: TGTGCCAGCAGCCCCGACGCAATGTCCTACGAGCAGTACTTC. Its protein is CASSPDAMSYEQYF.

This sequence joins TRBV7-2 and TRBJ2-3; 8 positions match TRBD2. After removal of 0 bases from V and 0 bases from J, the junction contained 8 bases not matched to a gene. There are 18 residues in the CDR3. CDR1 and CDR2 (germline): SGHTA, FQGNSA. CDR3 in DNA: TGTGCCAGCAGCTTAGCTCTAGCGGGCCCGGGGAGCACAGATACGCAGTATTTT. It translates to CASSLALAGPGSTDTQYF.

This chain uses TRBV6-5 with TRBJ1-4; unclear D gene. Between the trimmed V and J ends, which lost 4 bases and 5 bases, there was a span of 5 bases. Germline lookup yields CDR1 MNHEY and CDR2 SVGAGI. The CDR3 has 12 residues. CDR3 residues: CASSSINEKLFF. CDR3 coding DNA: TGTGCCAGCAGTTCCATAAATGAAAAACTGTTTTTT.

For this clonotype: This could be a read error, since a much larger clone is one nucleotide away. The chain couples TRBV28 to TRBJ2-5; tentatively, D is TRBD1 (6 bases). Per the germline V gene, CDR1 is MDHEN and CDR2 is SYDVKM. CDR3 length equals 16 residues. The V gene lost 3 bases and the J gene lost 5 bases, with 19 bases spanning the gap. The DNA of the CDR3 is TGTGCCAGCAGTTTCTCAACTTTCAACAGGGTCGAGACCCAGTACTTC. Translation gives CASSFSTFNRVETQYF.

Of note for this clonotype: A much larger clone differs by one base, so this may be a read error. The V call is TRBV4-1, the J call TRBJ1-5; D unclear. CDR3 size: 14 residues. Germline V gene lookup returns CDR1 MGHRA and CDR2 YSYEKL. CDR3: CASSRDLKNQLQHF. Written as DNA, the CDR3 is TGCGCCAGCAGCCGAGACCTTAAGAATCAGCTCCAGCATTTT.

This clonotype was recorded once. The rearrangement uses TRBV7-9 and TRBJ2-1, with 10 bases matching TRBD1. CDR1 is SEHNR, CDR2 FQNEAQ, per germline (reference sequence). Losses at the gene ends were 5 bases for V and 8 bases for J; bases not matched to a gene: 6. The length of the CDR3 is 14 residues. CDR3 sequence (DNA): TGTGCCAGCAGCCCCGACAGGGGGCTCGATGAGCAGTTCTTC. Its protein is CASSPDRGLDEQFF.

The V and J genes are TRBV20-1 and TRBJ2-3; maybe TRBD1 (6 bases). V lost 6 bases and J lost 4, with 17 bases in between. CDR1 and CDR2 from the germline V gene are DFQATT and SNEGSKA (reference sequence). The CDR3 totals 14 residues. The CDR3 region has the DNA TGCAGTGCAAATGAGGGGGTGGTGGCAGATACGCAGTATTTT. Protein: CSANEGVVADTQYF.

The chain employs TRBV7-9 and TRBJ2-1; 10 bases are shared with TRBD1. Germline CDR1 SEHNR, CDR2 FQNEAQ (reference sequence). The V and J ends lost 5 bases and 6 bases, in that order; junction bases with no gene match: 7. The CDR3 has 15 residues. DNA for the CDR3: TGTGCCAGCAGCGTATCGGGACAGGGGCGCAATGAGCAGTTCTTC. This gives the protein CASSVSGQGRNEQFF.